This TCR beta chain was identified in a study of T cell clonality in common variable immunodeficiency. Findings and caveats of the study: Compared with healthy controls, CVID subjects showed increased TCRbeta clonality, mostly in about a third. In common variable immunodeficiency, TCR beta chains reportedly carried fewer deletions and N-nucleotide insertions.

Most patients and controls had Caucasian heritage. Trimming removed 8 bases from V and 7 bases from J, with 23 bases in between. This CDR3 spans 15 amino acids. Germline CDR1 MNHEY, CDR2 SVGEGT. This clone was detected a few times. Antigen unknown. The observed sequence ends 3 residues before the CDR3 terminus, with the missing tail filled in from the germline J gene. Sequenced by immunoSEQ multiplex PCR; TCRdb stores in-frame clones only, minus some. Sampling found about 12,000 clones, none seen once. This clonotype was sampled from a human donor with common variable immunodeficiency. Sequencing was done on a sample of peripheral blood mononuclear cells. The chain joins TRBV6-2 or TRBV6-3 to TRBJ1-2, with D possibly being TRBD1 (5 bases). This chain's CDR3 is CASLIAPQGGSGYTF. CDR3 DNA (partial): TGTGCCAGCTTAATCGCTCCCCAGGGAGGATCTGGC.